The clone carrying this T cell receptor beta chain was seen a few times. The data derive from a study of blood T cell repertoires in COVID-19. Only in-frame clones appear in the TCRdb table, and some are missing; sequencing was by immunoSEQ multiplex PCR. The data hold approximately 160,000 clones, with 65% to 85% observed a single time. The CDR3 runs 12 residues. Per germline, CDR1 LGHNA and CDR2 YNFKEQ. V lost 7 bases, J lost 8 bases, and 14 bases lay in between. Sequencing was carried out using PBMCs or T cells enriched from blood (not recorded which). The sequence was obtained from a man aged 35-49 years who had recovered from COVID-19. The chain uses TRBV4-2 and TRBJ1-1; D perhaps matches TRBD1 (6 bases). For the CDR3, the DNA is TGTGCCAGCACCGCAGGGGCAGGGGAAGCTTTCTTT. Its translation: CASTAGAGEAFF.